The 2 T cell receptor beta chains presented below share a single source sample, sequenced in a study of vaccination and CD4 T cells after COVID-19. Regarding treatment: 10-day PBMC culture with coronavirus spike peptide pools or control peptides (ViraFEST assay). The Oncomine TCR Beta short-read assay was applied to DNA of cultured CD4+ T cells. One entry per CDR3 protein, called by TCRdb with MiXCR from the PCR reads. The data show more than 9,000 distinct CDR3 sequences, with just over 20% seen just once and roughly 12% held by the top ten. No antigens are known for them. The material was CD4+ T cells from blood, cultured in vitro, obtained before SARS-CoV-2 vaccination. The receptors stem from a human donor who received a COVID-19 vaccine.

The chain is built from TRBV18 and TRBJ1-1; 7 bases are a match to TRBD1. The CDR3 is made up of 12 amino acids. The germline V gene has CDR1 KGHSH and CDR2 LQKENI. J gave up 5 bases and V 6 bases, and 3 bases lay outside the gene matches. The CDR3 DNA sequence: TGTGCCAGCTCGTTCAGGGGGACTGAAGCTTTCTTT. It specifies CASSFRGTEAFF.

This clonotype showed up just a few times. CDR3 DNA sequence: TGTGCCAGCAGTCAAGGGACAGGGGTGCAAGAGACCCAGTACTTC. It encodes CASSQGTGVQETQYF. The genes are TRBV11-2 and TRBJ2-5; TRBD1 matches at 10 bases. CDR3 length equals 15 residues. J was trimmed by 2 bases and V by 6 bases; bases with no gene match: 6. Germline CDR1 is SGHAT and CDR2 is FQNNGV. The whole variable domain, remainder taken from reference TRBV11-2 and TRBJ2-5, is EAGVAQSPRYKIIEKRQSVAFWCNPISGHATLYWYQQILGQGPKLLIQFQNNGVVDDSQLPKDRFSAERLKGVDSTLKIQPAKLEDSAVYLCASSQGTGVQETQYFGPGTRLLVL.